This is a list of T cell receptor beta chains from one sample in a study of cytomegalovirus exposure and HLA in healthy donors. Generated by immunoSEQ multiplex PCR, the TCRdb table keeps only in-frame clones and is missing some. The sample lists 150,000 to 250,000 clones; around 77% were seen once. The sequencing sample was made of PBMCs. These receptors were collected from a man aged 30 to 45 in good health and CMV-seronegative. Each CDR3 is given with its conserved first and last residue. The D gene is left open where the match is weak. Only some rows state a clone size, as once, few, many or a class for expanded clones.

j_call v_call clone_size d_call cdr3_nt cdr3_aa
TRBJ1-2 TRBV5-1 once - TGCGCCAGCAGCCCAGGGACAAGCCTCTTTTATGGCTACACCTTC CASSPGTSLFYGYTF
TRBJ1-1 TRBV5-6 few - TGTGCCAGCAGCCTCCCACCCAGCACTGAAGCTTTCTTT CASSLPPSTEAFF
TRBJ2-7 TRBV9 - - TGTGCCAGCAGCGCGACCGCTAGCGCCTATAGCTCCTACGAGCAGTACTTC CASSATASAYSSYEQYF
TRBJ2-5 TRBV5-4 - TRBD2 TGTGCCAGCAGCCCCGTAGCGGGGATCAGGGAGACCCAGTACTTC CASSPVAGIRETQYF
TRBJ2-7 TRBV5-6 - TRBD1 TGTGCCAGCAGCTTGGCGGGACAGCCGCCGAACGAGCAGTACTTC CASSLAGQPPNEQYF
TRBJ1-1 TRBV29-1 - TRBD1 TGCAGCGTCAGAGACAGGGGGCCATTTCCTTTCTTT CSVRDRGPFPFF
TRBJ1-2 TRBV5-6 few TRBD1 TGTGCCAGCAGCTTGACAAGGGGTGTGACAGGGGGTAACTATGGCTACACCTTC CASSLTRGVTGGNYGYTF
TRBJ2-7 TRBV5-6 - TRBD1 TGTGCCAGCAGCTCTATCATACGGGACAGGGGTGGCTACGAGCAGTACTTC CASSSIIRDRGGYEQYF
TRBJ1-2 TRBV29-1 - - TGCAGCGTTGACGAGTCAACTAACTATGGCTACACCTTC CSVDESTNYGYTF
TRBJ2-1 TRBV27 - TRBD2 TGTGCCAGCTTTGGACTAGCGGGAGACGTTGACGATGAGCAGTTCTTC CASFGLAGDVDDEQFF
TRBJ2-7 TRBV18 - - TGTGCCAGCTCAACCCAGGGCTACGAGCAGTACTTC CASSTQGYEQYF
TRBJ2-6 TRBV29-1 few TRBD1 TGCAGCGCAGAGACAGGGGGTCCTGGGGCCAACGTCCTGACTTTC CSAETGGPGANVLTF
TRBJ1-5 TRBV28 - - TGTGCCAGCAGTCCTGGCGCTAGTCAGCCCCAGCATTTT CASSPGASQPQHF
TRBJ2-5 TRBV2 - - TGTGCGTATTACGAGCAGGTCGAGGAGACCCAGTACTTC CAYYEQVEETQYF
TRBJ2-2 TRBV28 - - TGTGCCAGCAGTCTAGGCACAAGGACTACGAACACCGGGGAGCTGTTTTTT CASSLGTRTTNTGELFF
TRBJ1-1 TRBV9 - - TGTGCCAGCAGCCAGCGACTGAACACTGAAGCTTTCTTT CASSQRLNTEAFF
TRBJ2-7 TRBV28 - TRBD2 TGTGCCAGCAGCGGACCACTAGCGGGGAACTACGAGCAGTACTTC CASSGPLAGNYEQYF
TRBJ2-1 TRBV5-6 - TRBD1 TGTGCCAGCAGCCGCGGGACAGGGGTTATCTATGAGCAGTTCTTC CASSRGTGVIYEQFF
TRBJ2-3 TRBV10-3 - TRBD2 TGTGCCACCAAGCGGGAGGGCTTGGATACGCAGTATTTT CATKREGLDTQYF
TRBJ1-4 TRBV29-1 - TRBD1 TGCAGCGTCCCTGGACAGGGGTCCACCGGAGGGGAAAAACTGTTTTTT CSVPGQGSTGGEKLFF
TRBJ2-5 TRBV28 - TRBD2 TGTGCCAGCAGTCCGCGGGGGGGACTAGTCCAAGAGACCCAGTACTTC CASSPRGGLVQETQYF
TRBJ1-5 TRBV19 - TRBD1 TGTGCCAGTAGTATGGGACAGCTGCACCATTTT CASSMGQLHHF
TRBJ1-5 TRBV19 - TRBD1 TGTGCCAGTAGAGACAGGGAGAAATCTCAGCCCCAGCATTTT CASRDREKSQPQHF